What follows is one T cell receptor beta chain and its context. The protocol was immunoSEQ multiplex PCR, while the TCRdb copy is restricted to in-frame clones and leaves out a portion. The top ten hold more than 15% of the sample, which has fewer than 150,000 clones, roughly four fifths seen once. The sample originates from a study of blood T cell repertoires in COVID-19. V was cut by 6 bases and J by 8 bases, with 11 bases left in between. This CDR3 is built from 12 residues. Germline V gene sequence: CDR1 MNHEY, CDR2 SVGAGI. The receptor's source is a man aged 25-40 years who had recovered from COVID-19. The sample consisted of PBMCs or T cells enriched from blood (not recorded which). The chain couples TRBV6-5 to TRBJ1-3; D is perhaps TRBD1 (6 bases). CDR3 in amino acids: CASSLDRDTIYF. The CDR3 region has the DNA TGTGCCAGCAGCCTGGACAGAGACACCATATATTTT.